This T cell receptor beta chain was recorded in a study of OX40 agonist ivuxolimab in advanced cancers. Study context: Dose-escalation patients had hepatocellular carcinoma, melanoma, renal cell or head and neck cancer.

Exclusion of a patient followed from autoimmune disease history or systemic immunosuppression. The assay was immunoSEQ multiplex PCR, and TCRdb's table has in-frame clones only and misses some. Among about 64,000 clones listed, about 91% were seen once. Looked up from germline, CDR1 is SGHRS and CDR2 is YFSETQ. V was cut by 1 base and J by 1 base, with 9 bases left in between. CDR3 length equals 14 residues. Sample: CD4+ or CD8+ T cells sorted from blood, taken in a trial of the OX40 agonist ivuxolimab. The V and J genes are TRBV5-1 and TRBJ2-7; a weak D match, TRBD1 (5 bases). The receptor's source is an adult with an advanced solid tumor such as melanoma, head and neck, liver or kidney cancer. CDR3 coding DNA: TGCGCCAGCAGCTTGTTCCAGGGATCCTACGAGCAGTACTTC. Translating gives CASSLFQGSYEQYF.